The 14 T cell receptor beta chains given below trace back to one sample, sequenced in a study of control samples from healthy donors and cancer patients. Some clones are missing from TCRdb's copy, which holds only in-frame ones; the method was immunoSEQ multiplex PCR. Of about 180,000 clones in the sample, just over 90% were seen once. The specimen was blood. These receptors originate from a man younger than 45 in good health.

This clone was seen a single time. V and J are TRBV5-1 and TRBJ2-3, with 7 bases fitting TRBD1. The V gene end was trimmed by 2 bases and the J gene end by 3 bases; junction bases not matched to a gene: 12. The germline gives CDR1 SGHRS, CDR2 YFSETQ. This CDR3 has 17 residues. The CDR3 reads CASSFYRQGGGTDTQYF. The CDR3 DNA is TGCGCCAGCAGCTTCTATCGACAGGGCGGTGGAACAGATACGCAGTATTTT.

CDR3 in DNA: TGTGCCAGTAGTCCCGACAGGGGATACTACGAGCAGTACTTC. Its translation: CASSPDRGYYEQYF. The rearrangement links TRBV19 to TRBJ2-7; 8 nucleotides agree with TRBD1. CDR1 LNHDA and CDR2 SQIVND come from the germline V gene (reference sequence). This CDR3 is built from 14 residues. V trimming: 5 bases; J trimming: 3 bases; junction bases outside the gene matches: 6. Full variable domain (missing parts from reference TRBV19 and TRBJ2-7): DGGITQSPKYLFRKEGQNVTLSCEQNLNHDAMYWYRQDPGQGLRLIYYSQIVNDFQKGDIAEGYSVSREKKESFPLTVTSAQKNPTAFYLCASSPDRGYYEQYFGPGTRLTVT.

The chain employs TRBV7-9 and TRBJ1-6; 9 bases align to TRBD1. Per the germline V gene, CDR1 is SEHNR and CDR2 is FQNEAQ (reference sequence). The CDR3 consists of 16 residues. V lost 2 bases and J lost 5; bases outside the gene matches: 4. This CDR3 reads CASSLYGTGNNSPLHF. CDR3 bases: TGTGCCAGCAGCTTATATGGGACAGGGAATAATTCACCCCTCCACTTT.

This clone was recorded once. The genes are TRBV6-5 and TRBJ1-5, with unresolved D. CDR1 MNHEY and CDR2 SVGAGI come from the germline V gene. This CDR3 spans 13 amino acids. Deletions cut 9 bases from V and 0 bases from J, with 9 bases between. CDR3 sequence (DNA): TGTGCCAGTCGGGAGGGTAGCAATCAGCCCCAGCATTTT. This encodes CASREGSNQPQHF.

The rearrangement links TRBV28 to TRBJ2-7, with 7 bases fitting TRBD2. The V gene's germline CDR1 is MDHEN and CDR2 SYDVKM. There are 13 residues in the CDR3. The trim removed 6 bases at V and 5 bases at J, leaving 7 bases unmatched. CDR3 nucleotides: TGTGCCAGCAGGGGGGAGGGAGTACACGAGCAGTACTTC. This gives the protein CASRGEGVHEQYF. Full variable domain (rest looked up from reference TRBV28 and TRBJ2-7): DVKVTQSSRYLVKRTGEKVFLECVQDMDHENMFWYRQDPGLGLRLIYFSYDVKMKEKGDIPEGYSVSREKKERFSLILESASTNQTSMYLCASRGEGVHEQYFGPGTRLTVT.

The chain employs TRBV6-5 and TRBJ1-2, with unresolved D. There are 14 residues in the CDR3. Trimming pared 6 bases from V and 6 bases from J, leaving 17 bases between. CDR1 is MNHEY, CDR2 SVGAGI, per germline. The CDR3 reads CASSGVNWANGYTF. The CDR3 DNA reads as TGTGCCAGCAGCGGGGTTAACTGGGCGAATGGCTACACCTTC.

The rearrangement uses TRBV18 and TRBJ1-1; the D gene is possibly TRBD1 (6 bases). The CDR3 has 15 amino acids. Germline CDR1 reads KGHSH; CDR2 reads LQKENI. V gave up 4 bases and J gave up 1 base, with 13 bases separating them. CDR3 nucleotides: TGTGCCAGCTCACTCGGCAGGGGAACGAACACTGAAGCTTTCTTT. Its protein is CASSLGRGTNTEAFF.

The genes are TRBV7-3 and TRBJ2-1; the match to TRBD2 covers 14 bases. This CDR3 comprises 16 residues. CDR1 is SGHTA, CDR2 FQGTGA, per germline. After removal of 5 bases from V and 8 bases from J, the junction contained 8 bases not matched to a gene. CDR3 sequence (DNA): TGTGCCAGCAGCGCAATCCCGGGACTAGCGGGAGATGAGCAGTTCTTC. Protein sequence: CASSAIPGLAGDEQFF.

This sequence joins TRBV2 and TRBJ1-2, with D perhaps matching TRBD1 (6 bases). Trimming took off 0 bases at V and 0 bases at J, with 17 bases between the two ends. This CDR3 comprises 18 residues. CDR1 and CDR2 (germline): SNHLY, FYNNEI. In DNA form, the CDR3 reads TGTGCCAGCAGTGAAGCGAGGTTCTGGGGGCTTTCTAACTATGGCTACACCTTC. Encoded protein: CASSEARFWGLSNYGYTF.

The V gene is TRBV6-5, the J gene TRBJ1-2, with a weak D call TRBD1 (5 bases). CDR1 is MNHEY, CDR2 SVGAGI, per germline. V was cut by 10 bases and J by 7 bases, with 19 bases left in between. The length of the CDR3 is 13 residues. The CDR3 protein is CANSRDGRSGYTF. The CDR3, as DNA: TGTGCCAACTCGAGGGACGGACGGAGTGGCTACACCTTC.

This chain joins TRBV13 and TRBJ1-2, with TRBD1 identical over 9 bases. Trimming at V came to 4 bases and at J to 7 bases, leaving 4 bases not matched to a gene. Germline CDR1 PRHDT, CDR2 FYEKMQ (reference sequence). The CDR3 is made up of 13 amino acids. The CDR3: CASSYGQGPGYTF. The CDR3 nucleotides read TGTGCCAGCAGCTATGGACAGGGGCCTGGCTACACCTTC.

The CDR3 nucleotides are TGCGCCAGCAGCCGGGCCGGGACTTCATACAATGAGCAGTTCTTC. Its translation is CASSRAGTSYNEQFF. This chain uses TRBV4-1 with TRBJ2-1; D is perhaps TRBD2 (6 bases). CDR1 and CDR2 (germline): MGHRA, YSYEKL. CDR3 length: 15 residues. V was trimmed by 4 bases and J by 4 bases, leaving 14 bases between them.

The chain employs TRBV27 and TRBJ2-2; the match to TRBD2 covers 9 bases. The CDR3 is made up of 16 amino acids. Germline V lookup: CDR1 MNHEY, CDR2 SMNVEV (reference sequence). Unmatched junction bases numbered 10, after V lost 5 bases and J lost 6 bases. The CDR3 DNA reads as TGTGCCAGCAGTACCCTGCGGGGGGGCGGGGCCGGGGAGCTGTTTTTT. It yields the protein CASSTLRGGGAGELFF.

As DNA, the CDR3 is TGTGCCAGCAGTGAACTGGGTGGGTCGAATGAGCAGTTCTTC. Translating it yields CASSELGGSNEQFF. The V gene is TRBV6-1, the J gene TRBJ2-1; D unclear. CDR3 length: 14 residues. V shed 2 bases and J shed 7 bases, with 12 bases lying between them. The germline CDR1 and CDR2 sequences are MNHNS and SASEGT.